A single T cell receptor beta chain is shown here with its context. The same CDR3 is also encoded by other DNA sequences in this sample. This sample was taken from a study of PD-L1 blockade in urothelial cancer. The overall study: Every 3 weeks, patients received intravenous atezolizumab 1,200 mg, beginning 2014.

CDR1 and CDR2 (germline): MNHNS, SASEGT. The V gene lost 5 bases and the J gene lost 5 bases, with 13 bases spanning the gap. This CDR3 comprises 14 residues. Produced via immunoSEQ multiplex PCR; TCRdb's table is partial and in-frame only. The profile shows 50,000 or so clones, around 80% of them singletons. Time point defined: pretreatment peripheral blood. The starting material was PBMCs, obtained around atezolizumab (anti-PD-L1) treatment. This chain connects TRBV6-1 to TRBJ1-5; D may be TRBD1 (5 bases). This receptor was taken from a man between 65 and 80 years old with urothelial cancer. CDR3 coding DNA: TGTGCCAGCAGTTCTAGACAGACTGATCAGCCCCAGCATTTT. This translates into CASSSRQTDQPQHF.